This T cell receptor (beta chain) came from a study of T cells in Graves' hyperthyroidism and ophthalmopathy. Patients aged 18 to 65 had newly diagnosed hyperthyroidism lasting under 2 months. Every diagnosis used clinical symptoms, serum thyroxine and TRAb, thyroid ultrasound and orbital computed tomography. The CDR3 has 15 residues. Germline loops: CDR1 SNHLY, CDR2 FYNNEI. The V end lost 6 bases, the J end lost 2 bases, and 17 bases lay between the germline ends. Using RNA transcripts as the source, TCR beta CDR3 regions were amplified. First-round RT-PCR targeting the TCR CDR3 was performed with the HTBI primer set. MiXCR was run by TCRdb on the multiplex PCR reads, yielding one entry per CDR3 protein. The table lists hundreds of thousands of distinct CDR3 sequences, more than 30% of them singletons.

Specimen: blood. The chain is built from TRBV2 and TRBJ2-7; D might be TRBD2 (7 bases). This clonotype was obtained from a man aged 18 to 29 with Graves' hyperthyroidism. The CDR3 spells CASSPPGGTPYEQYF. The CDR3 nucleotides are TGTGCCAGCAGCCCTCCGGGGGGCACCCCCTACGAGCAGTACTTC.